This is a list of T cell receptor beta chains from one sample in a study of shared clonotypes between healthy human individuals. Some clones are missing from TCRdb's copy, which holds only in-frame ones; the method was immunoSEQ multiplex PCR. The table includes about 1,500,000 clones, roughly 96% detected once. The sequencing input was naive CD4+ T cells sorted from blood. Source of these receptors: a man aged 30 to 39 in good health. Each CDR3 is given with its conserved first and last residue.

v_gene	j_gene	CDR3aa
TRBV5-1	TRBJ2-1	CASSLVIPTEQFF
TRBV5-1	TRBJ2-5	CASTRRGVQETQYF
TRBV19	TRBJ2-5	CASTQGLAGEETQYF
TRBV7-2	TRBJ1-3	CASSLSGGSSGNTIYF
TRBV16	TRBJ1-2	CASSENRRGYGYTF
TRBV5-1	TRBJ1-1	CASSDPGRTEAFF
TRBV6-6	TRBJ2-5	CASSPDSGRRETQYF
TRBV28	TRBJ2-3	CASSLSPASTDTQYF
TRBV11-2	TRBJ2-1	CASSLDQFWTDHEQFF
TRBV30	TRBJ1-5	CAWHPPGGWHNQPQHF
TRBV29-1	TRBJ2-3	CSVAKGPRTDTQYF
TRBV11-3	TRBJ1-5	CASSSIPGCNQPQHF
TRBV28	TRBJ2-7	CASRPGRYEQYF
TRBV4-1	TRBJ1-2	CASSQDGGRVRGYTF
TRBV13	TRBJ2-5	CASSLGTATQETQYF
TRBV6-5	TRBJ1-2	CASSRTGTDYGYTF
TRBV29-1	TRBJ1-3	CSVTRGGVGSGNTIYF
TRBV29-1	TRBJ2-1	CSVRRDRGYNEQFF
TRBV5-4	TRBJ1-1	CASSLKAGGLNTEAFF
TRBV9	TRBJ2-3	CASSHSGRPDTQYF
TRBV18	TRBJ1-5	CASSPGATNQPQHF
TRBV18	TRBJ2-7	CASSKTDSYEQYF
TRBV5-5	TRBJ2-3	CASSLEGRAPDTQYF
TRBV11-2	TRBJ2-2	CASSLGLAATGELFF
TRBV28	TRBJ1-3	CASWDRGPGNTIYF
TRBV1	TRBJ2-1	CTTPKVGRWVQFF
TRBV6-1	TRBJ2-2	CASGVGTSGMLELFF
TRBV18	TRBJ2-5	CASSPDVPGGETQYF
TRBV5-1	TRBJ2-5	CASSLGTAQETQYF
TRBV10-1	TRBJ2-1	CASSDPYSGNYNEQFF
TRBV10-3	TRBJ1-4	CAISESNMEGYINEKLFF
TRBV27	TRBJ1-2	CASSSLGGGVNYGYTF
TRBV5-6	TRBJ1-4	CASSLVGGEDEKLFF
TRBV19	TRBJ2-7	CASKIVAGVVYEQYF
TRBV27	TRBJ2-3	CASSPQGAQLDTQYF
TRBV6-6	TRBJ2-5	CASSYFSGSLQEAQYF
TRBV29-1	TRBJ2-7	CSVITGVEQYF
TRBV15	TRBJ2-2	CATSREASGGELFF
TRBV18	TRBJ2-5	CASSPPPGRETQYF
TRBV10-3	TRBJ2-1	CAIRTEGRNEQFF
TRBV29-1	TRBJ2-1	CSVGTSGRIEQFF
TRBV6-4	TRBJ1-2	CASRHRDRDTINYGYTF
TRBV19	TRBJ2-3	CASREGGGTQYF
TRBV2	TRBJ1-5	CASSEGTGEGSQHF
TRBV29-1	TRBJ2-1	CSVGWTSGNNEQFF
TRBV10-2	TRBJ2-7	CASSVQTYEQYF
TRBV7-2	TRBJ2-1	CASSDQGIPLGEQFF
TRBV18	TRBJ1-2	CASSLGQADYTF
TRBV7-9	TRBJ1-2	CASTTRTGLYGYTF
TRBV27	TRBJ2-1	CASSLRWPGTLPNNEQFF
TRBV10-3	TRBJ2-1	CAIGGLAVYNEQFF
TRBV18	TRBJ2-2	CASSPTSGRTGELFF
TRBV28	TRBJ1-5	CASGPRGRGYDQPQHF
TRBV10-2	TRBJ2-3	CASSESGGGTDTQYF